Below, 20 T cell receptor delta chains from the same sample are listed, as sequenced in a study of gamma delta lymphoproliferative disorders and STAT genes. TCRdb re-called the multiplex PCR reads through CATT. The profile shows 2,000 to 2,500 delta-chain clones, 1.5% of them singletons. Sequencing used genomic DNA taken from PBMCs of patients and controls. The specimen sequenced was blood. The receptors come from a human donor in good health.

Comments on this clone: The protein held in TCRdb is that of a much larger clone and does not match this DNA's translation at residue 14, likely because of a read error; the protein shown is translated from the DNA. The rearrangement joins TRDV1 to TRDJ1, with D perhaps matching TRDD3 (5 bases). V lost 1 base and J 0 bases, leaving 24 bases between the germline ends. Germline CDR1 reads TSWWSYY; CDR2 reads QGS. CDR3 length: 20 residues. The CDR3 is CALGEPPFPPRGMHTDKLIF. CDR3 sequence (DNA): TGTGCTCTTGGGGAACCTCCTTTTCCCCCGCGGGGAATGCACACCGATAAACTCATCTTT.

This clone was seen more than once but under ten times. The genes are TRDV3 and TRDJ1; D may be TRDD2 or TRDD3 (9 bases each). V was cut by 2 bases and J by 2 bases, with 39 bases left in between. CDR3 length: 22 amino acids. Germline V gives CDR1 TVYSNPD, CDR2 GDNSRS (reference sequence). The CDR3 sequence: CAFQVMYLPTLGDTRGTDKLIF. In nucleotides, the CDR3 is TGTGCCTTTCAAGTAATGTACCTTCCTACGCTAGGGGATACGAGGGGGACCGATAAACTCATCTTT.

This clone was observed a few times. TCRdb lists the protein of a much larger clone for this DNA, which differs at residue 9, so this is likely a read error; the protein given here is translated from the DNA itself. The chain couples TRDV2 to TRDJ3; D gene uncertain. CDR1 and CDR2 (germline): GEAIGNYY, EKD. V was clipped by 3 bases and J by 1 base, with 15 bases between them. The CDR3 is 18 amino acids. The CDR3, as DNA: TGTGCCTGTGACCCCGCCGGGGTTGGGTCCTGGGACACCCGACAGATGTTTTTC. Translating it yields CACDPAGVGSWDTRQMFF.

About this clone: TCRdb pairs this DNA with a much larger clone's protein that differs at residue 6, likely a read error; the protein shown was translated from the DNA. This chain's CDR3 is CASNPSHKWGTDDKLIF. The CDR3 nucleotides are TGTGCCTCTAACCCCTCCCATAAGTGGGGGACCGACGATAAACTCATCTTT. The chain joins TRDV3 to TRDJ1; 7 bases agree with TRDD3. The CDR3 consists of 17 residues. Germline V gene sequence: CDR1 TVYSNPD, CDR2 GDNSRS (reference sequence). After removal of 4 bases from V and 4 bases from J, the junction contained 21 bases not matched to a gene.

Details on this clone: A far bigger clonotype differs at one base, so this is likely a read error. In the same sample, other DNA sequences code for this CDR3. The chain links TRDV1 to TRDJ1, with 10 nucleotides matching TRDD3. V trimming: 2 bases; J trimming: 5 bases; junction bases outside the gene matches: 20. Germline loops: CDR1 TSWWSYY, CDR2 QGS. The CDR3 is 20 amino acids. CDR3 amino acids: CALGEGDLLPWGIVSDKLIF. For the CDR3, the DNA is TGTGCTCTTGGGGAAGGGGACCTACTCCCCTGGGGGATAGTATCAGATAAACTCATCTTT.

Only a few counts were recorded for this clone. Translating this DNA gives a protein that differs at residue 5 from the TCRdb one, which belongs to a much larger clone; a read error is likely, and the protein shown is this translation. The V and J genes are TRDV2 and TRDJ3; D not certain. This CDR3 has 18 amino acids. The V end lost 3 bases, the J end lost 1 base, and 15 bases lay between the germline ends. Germline CDR1 and CDR2: GEAIGNYY and EKD. The CDR3 loop is CACDSAGVESWDTRQMFF. CDR3 nucleotides: TGTGCCTGTGACTCCGCCGGGGTTGAGTCCTGGGACACCCGACAGATGTTTTTC.

Remarks on this clone: This likely traces to a read error, being one base from a far larger clone. Other nucleotide sequences in the sample specify the same CDR3. The chain carries TRDV2 and TRDJ1, with 7 bases aligning to TRDD3. Per germline, CDR1 GEAIGNYY and CDR2 EKD. Trimming at V came to 3 bases and at J to 0 bases, leaving 9 bases not matched to a gene. The CDR3 covers 16 residues. CDR3 in amino acids: CACDSLLGEYTDKLIF. CDR3 nucleotide sequence: TGTGCCTGTGACTCCTTATTGGGGGAATACACCGATAAACTCATCTTT.

This clone has just a few counts. A far larger clone is one base from this, pointing to a likely read error. The same CDR3 also results from other DNA sequences found in this sample. The chain is built from TRDV3 and TRDJ1; TRDD3 matches at 12 bases. Germline CDR1 TVYSNPD, CDR2 GDNSRS (reference sequence). V shed 2 bases, J shed 11 bases, and the junction held 27 bases outside the gene matches. This CDR3 has 19 amino acids. CDR3 bases: TGTGCCTTTCTACCCTACGGCTGGGGGATACGCGTATCCCCCTTTCCCCTCATCTTT. Residues: CAFLPYGWGIRVSPFPLIF.

There are a few counts of this clone. With a far larger clone one base away, a read error is the likely cause. V and J are TRDV1 and TRDJ1, with 9 positions matching TRDD2. There are 21 residues in the CDR3. CDR1 and CDR2 from the germline V gene are TSWWSYY and QGS. CDR3 residues: CALGGSFLPLGPSPYTDKPIF. The CDR3, as DNA: TGTGCTCTTGGGGGCTCCTTCCTACCACTGGGCCCCTCCCCGTACACCGATAAACCCATCTTT.

This clone was observed a handful of times. TCRdb pairs this DNA with a much larger clone's protein that differs at residue 4, likely a read error; the protein shown was translated from the DNA. CDR3 loop: CALEDQLSYTRGWGIFGYTDKLIF. CDR3 coding DNA: TGTGCTCTTGAGGACCAACTTTCCTACACGAGGGGCTGGGGGATATTCGGGTACACCGATAAACTCATCTTT. This chain connects TRDV1 to TRDJ1, with 10 bases identical to TRDD3. The CDR3 loop spans 24 amino acids. V lost 7 bases, J lost 0 bases, and 32 bases stayed unmatched. In germline, CDR1 is TSWWSYY, CDR2 QGS.

Details on this clone: The amino acid sequence in TCRdb belongs to a much larger clone and departs from this DNA's translation at residue 10, likely a sequencing read error; the sequence shown is translated from the DNA. V gene TRDV2 combines with J gene TRDJ1; no clear D. V was pared by 3 bases and J by 0 bases, with 19 bases between. Germline CDR1 is GEAIGNYY and CDR2 is EKD. The CDR3 consists of 17 residues. The CDR3: CACDSLASRWYTDKLIF. The CDR3 DNA follows: TGTGCCTGTGACTCCCTCGCGAGTCGCTGGTACACCGATAAACTCATCTTT.

To note about this clone: Translating this DNA gives a protein that differs at residue 16 from the TCRdb one, which belongs to a much larger clone; a read error is likely, and the protein shown is this translation. The V call is TRDV1, the J call TRDJ1; 7 bases align to TRDD3. The germline CDR1 and CDR2 sequences are TSWWSYY and QGS. Trimming cost V 0 bases and J 4 bases; bases outside gene matches: 26. The CDR3 spans 22 residues. This chain's CDR3 is CALGELEAEGYRSPRQGDKLIF. The CDR3, as DNA: TGTGCTCTTGGGGAACTCGAAGCTGAGGGATACCGATCACCTAGACAGGGCGATAAACTCATCTTT.

Note on this clone: Translating this DNA gives a protein that differs at residue 15 from the TCRdb one, which belongs to a much larger clone; a read error is likely, and the protein shown is this translation. The chain carries TRDV1 and TRDJ1; 10 bases match TRDD3. The germline V gene encodes CDR1 TSWWSYY and CDR2 QGS. This CDR3 region has 20 residues. The V and J ends lost 2 bases and 3 bases, in that order; junction bases with no gene match: 18. In DNA form, the CDR3 reads TGTGCTCTTGGGGAAGGGGACCTACTCCCCTGGGGGATAGTACCCGATAAACTCATCTTT. This encodes CALGEGDLLPWGIVPDKLIF.

Comments on this clone: This likely reflects a read error, since a far larger clone is one base away. The same CDR3 arises from other DNA sequences in this sample as well. The chain has TRDV2 and TRDJ1, with unresolved D. From germline, CDR1 is GEAIGNYY and CDR2 EKD. This CDR3 comprises 17 residues. The CDR3 loop reads CACDSLASRRYTDKLIF. The CDR3, as DNA: TGCGCCTGTGACTCCCTCGCGAGTCGCCGGTACACCGATAAACTCATCTTT.

This clone was detected a few times. One base separates it from a far larger clone, so it is likely a read error. The V gene is TRDV2, the J gene TRDJ1; the match to TRDD3 covers 8 bases. CDR1 GEAIGNYY and CDR2 EKD come from the germline V gene. Trimming removed 3 bases from V and 2 bases from J; junction bases left unmatched: 4. This CDR3 is built from 14 residues. CDR3 nucleotide sequence: TGTGCCTGTGACGAACTGGGGGGTACCGATAAACTCATCTTT. Protein: CACDELGGTDKLIF.

This clone was recorded a few times. This chain connects TRDV2 to TRDJ1; 10 nucleotides align to TRDD3. This CDR3 comprises 15 residues. After removal of 2 bases from V and 0 bases from J, the junction contained 2 bases not matched to a gene. The germline V gene has CDR1 GEAIGNYY and CDR2 EKD. For the CDR3, the DNA is TGTGCCTGTGACAACCTGGGGGATAACACCGATAAACTCATCTTT. This encodes CACDNLGDNTDKLIF.

The table lists this clone with a few counts. This DNA translates differently at residue 8 from the TCRdb protein, which is that of a much larger clone; a read error is likely, and the protein shown is the DNA's own translation. This rearrangement joins TRDV2 to TRDJ1; D uncertain. Per the germline V gene, CDR1 is GEAIGNYY and CDR2 is EKD. This CDR3 has 17 residues. V was cut by 4 bases and J by 2 bases, with 22 bases left in between. The CDR3 bases are TGTGCCTGTGAGGGTCTCCAGGCACAAACCAATACCGATAAACTCATCTTT. Amino acids: CACEGLQAQTNTDKLIF.

This clone was observed a few times. A read error is the likely source, as a far larger clone sits one nucleotide away. Within the sample, other DNA sequences also encode this same CDR3. The rearrangement uses TRDV3 and TRDJ1; 12 nucleotides match TRDD3. J lost 11 bases, V lost 2 bases, and 27 bases had no gene match. Germline values: CDR1 TVYSNPD, CDR2 GDNSRS (reference sequence). The CDR3 extends over 19 amino acids. The CDR3 nucleotides read TGTGCCTTTCTGCCCTACGGCTGGGGGATACGCGTATCTCCCTTTCCCCTCATCTTT. Protein: CAFLPYGWGIRVSPFPLIF.

This clone was detected only a few times. The protein given by TCRdb reflects a much larger clone and differs at residue 11 from this DNA's translation, likely from a read error; the protein shown is the DNA's translation. The chain has TRDV2 and TRDJ1; the D is unclear. V gave up 3 bases and J gave up 3 bases, with 19 bases separating them. The CDR3 covers 16 residues. The germline gives CDR1 GEAIGNYY, CDR2 EKD. The CDR3 sequence: CACDSLLRKYADKLIF. In DNA, the CDR3 is TGTGCCTGTGACTCACTACTTAGGAAGTACGCCGATAAACTCATCTTT.

As to this clone: TCRdb assigns this DNA the protein of a much larger clone, which departs from its translation at residue 12; this likely reflects a read error, and the protein shown comes from translating the DNA. The J gene is TRDJ1, the V gene TRDV3; D possibly uses TRDD2 or TRDD3 (6 bases each). CDR1 and CDR2 from the germline V gene are TVYSNPD and GDNSRS (reference sequence). The V gene lost 3 bases and the J gene lost 4 bases, with 36 bases spanning the gap. The CDR3 is 20 residues long. The CDR3 DNA reads TGTGCCTTCGCTTCCTCCCAGGGGTGGTATCTGGTGGATACCATCGATAAACTCATCTTT. It encodes CAFASSQGWYLVDTIDKLIF.